What follows are 30 T cell receptor beta chains derived from one specimen sequenced in a study of neurological immune-mediated disorders. A single record per CDR3 protein comes from TCRdb applying MiXCR to the 5' RACE reads. The table shows some 120,000 distinct CDR3 sequences, with about 3.4% occurring only once. The sequencing sample was made of PBMCs. These receptors all come from a woman between 25 and 40 years old with multiple sclerosis.

This clonotype occurred many times. The rearrangement joins TRBV12-3 or TRBV12-4 to TRBJ2-6, with D unresolved. This CDR3 region has 14 residues. V dropped 6 bases and J dropped 0 bases, with 6 bases sitting between them. CDR3 in DNA: TGTGCCAGCAGCCAGACCTCTGGGGCCAACGTCCTGACTTTC. It codes for CASSQTSGANVLTF.

This clonotype was recorded at least ten times. The junction does not match germline at one end; this may be a read error. This CDR3 reads CASCYRTYNEQFF. The CDR3, as DNA: TGTGCCAGCTGTTACAGGACCTACAATGAGCAGTTCTTC. V and J are TRBV6-2 or TRBV6-3 and TRBJ2-1, with D perhaps matching TRBD1 (5 bases). The length of the CDR3 is 13 residues. The germline V gene has CDR1 MNHEY and CDR2 SVGEGT.

This clonotype showed up many times. V gene TRBV7-2 combines with J gene TRBJ1-5; maybe TRBD1 (5 bases). Trimming shortened V by 2 bases and J by 0 bases, and 20 bases separated the two germline ends. The germline gives CDR1 SGHTA, CDR2 FQGNSA. This CDR3 comprises 19 residues. DNA of the CDR3: TGTGCCAGCAGCTTATTGCCCACATCCAGGGCCAATAGCAATCAGCCCCAGCATTTT. Protein: CASSLLPTSRANSNQPQHF.

Of note for this clonotype: This may be a read error, as it is one base from a much larger clone. The chain uses TRBV7-8 and TRBJ2-3; 8 bases match TRBD2. The CDR3 extends over 14 amino acids. Germline V gives CDR1 SGHVS, CDR2 FQNEAQ. After removal of 10 bases from V and 5 bases from J, the junction contained 11 bases not matched to a gene. Here the CDR3 reads CANSRAGEVDTQYF. Here the CDR3 DNA reads TGTGCCAACAGTCGAGCGGGGGAGGTAGATACGCAGTATTTT.

This clonotype came up many times. This sequence joins TRBV4-3 and TRBJ2-7; D unresolved. This CDR3 contains 14 residues. V lost 3 bases, J lost 0 bases, and 9 bases lay in between. Germline CDR1 is LGHNA and CDR2 is YSLEER. The CDR3 DNA reads as TGCGCCAGCAGCCAGATGTTTGGCTCCTACGAGCAGTACTTC. It specifies CASSQMFGSYEQYF.

This clonotype has at least ten counts. This chain links TRBV14 with TRBJ2-3; the match to TRBD2 covers 10 bases. The J segment lost 5 bases and the V segment lost 1 base, leaving 9 bases of the junction unmatched. In germline, CDR1 is SGHDN, CDR2 FVKESK. The CDR3 is 17 amino acids. CDR3 amino acids: CASSQGTSGRGQDTQYF. Written as DNA, the CDR3 is TGTGCCAGCAGCCAAGGGACTAGCGGAAGAGGTCAAGATACGCAGTATTTT.

The table lists this clonotype with a few counts. The CDR3 DNA follows: TGTGCCAGCACCCAAGGCGGGGGAGGCCCAGATACGCAGTATTTT. Protein: CASTQGGGGPDTQYF. V is TRBV7-9 and J is TRBJ2-3; 7 nucleotides agree with TRBD2. This CDR3 comprises 15 residues. The germline gives CDR1 SEHNR, CDR2 FQNEAQ (reference sequence). V lost 7 bases to trimming and J lost 4 bases; unmatched junction nucleotides: 11.

This chain uses TRBV6-2 or TRBV6-3 with TRBJ2-3; the D is unclear. This CDR3 spans 11 amino acids. CDR1 MNHEY and CDR2 SVGEGT come from the germline V gene. Trimming cost V 6 bases and J 9 bases, with 10 bases left between them. The CDR3 region has the DNA TGTGCCAGCAGCTCGTCGTGGACGCAGTATTTT. As protein: CASSSSWTQYF.

This clonotype was picked up many times. The chain uses TRBV7-9 and TRBJ2-7, with TRBD2 as a possible D gene (7 bases). With 7 bases removed from V and 5 bases from J, the gap between germline ends came to 18 bases. The CDR3 covers 14 residues. The germline gives CDR1 SEHNR, CDR2 FQNEAQ (reference sequence). This CDR3 reads CASTPSWGGNEQYF. In nucleotides, the CDR3 is TGTGCCAGCACCCCCAGTTGGGGGGGCAACGAGCAGTACTTC.

This clonotype appeared many times. The gene calls are TRBV6-5 and TRBJ1-1, with D tentatively TRBD1 (6 bases). V lost 4 bases, J lost 5 bases, and 17 bases lay in between. The CDR3 sequence is 15 residues long. CDR1 and CDR2 from the germline V gene are MNHEY and SVGAGI. The CDR3 DNA sequence: TGTGCCAGCAGTTCGGGGGCCGGGGGGATGACTGAAGCTTTCTTT. It translates to CASSSGAGGMTEAFF.

Ten or more counts support this clonotype. The J gene is TRBJ2-2, the V gene TRBV7-9, with TRBD2 as a possible D gene (6 bases). Germline-derived CDR1 and CDR2 are SEHNR and FQNEAQ (reference sequence). Trimming removed 4 bases from V and 7 bases from J, with 25 bases in between. The CDR3 sequence is 18 residues long. The CDR3 DNA is TGTGCCAGCAGCTCTGACGGAGGGGTCCTCTCGCCGGGCGGGGAGCTGTTTTTT. It codes for CASSSDGGVLSPGGELFF.

This clonotype has ten or more counts. This rearrangement joins TRBV5-6 to TRBJ2-7; D ambiguous. The CDR3 is 12 residues long. V shed 0 bases and J shed 5 bases, with 6 bases lying between them. Germline CDR1 SGHDT, CDR2 YYEEEE. In DNA form, the CDR3 reads TGTGCCAGCAGCTTGGTTCATCACGAGCAGTACTTC. Protein sequence: CASSLVHHEQYF. Variable domain in full (rest from reference TRBV5-6 and TRBJ2-7): DAGVTQSPTHLIKTRGQQVTLRCSPKSGHDTVSWYQQALGQGPQFIFQYYEEEERQRGNFPDRFSGHQFPNYSSELNVNALLLGDSALYLCASSLVHHEQYFGPGTRLTVT.

There are many counts of this clonotype. V gene TRBV5-1 combines with J gene TRBJ2-1; D is tentatively TRBD1 or TRBD2 (5 bases each). The V gene's germline CDR1 is SGHRS and CDR2 YFSETQ. V lost 4 bases, J lost 2 bases, and 13 bases lay in between. This CDR3 has 15 residues. The CDR3 nucleotides read TGCGCCAGCAGCGCGTCCGGGACCACCTACAATGAGCAGTTCTTC. This gives the protein CASSASGTTYNEQFF.

In its sample, this clonotype was seen many times. This rearrangement joins TRBV5-6 to TRBJ2-5, with TRBD2 matching over 8 bases. Unmatched junction bases numbered 4, after V lost 7 bases and J lost 5 bases. The germline CDR1 and CDR2 sequences are SGHDT and YYEEEE. This CDR3 region has 12 residues. CDR3 in DNA: TGTGCCAGCGGACCGGGGGGGGAGACCCAGTACTTC. Translated: CASGPGGETQYF.

This clonotype was found many times. This chain connects TRBV7-2 to TRBJ2-1, with TRBD2 identical over 8 bases. Germline V gene lookup returns CDR1 SGHTA and CDR2 FQGNSA. Losses at the gene ends were 5 bases for V and 4 bases for J; bases not matched to a gene: 7. The CDR3 is 15 residues long. The CDR3 bases are TGTGCCAGCAGCCCAACCGGGGGGGGTTACAATGAGCAGTTCTTC. It is translated as CASSPTGGGYNEQFF.

This clonotype was found many times. This chain joins TRBV29-1 and TRBJ2-5, with 9 positions matching TRBD1. The V and J ends lost 6 bases and 4 bases, in that order; junction bases with no gene match: 9. The length of the CDR3 is 14 residues. Germline V CDR1 and CDR2: SQVTM, ANQGSEA. CDR3 DNA: TGCAGCGTCCCAGGGGGGACAGGGCGAGAGACCCAGTACTTC. It yields the protein CSVPGGTGRETQYF.

Ten or more counts support this clonotype. The V call is TRBV9, the J call TRBJ2-2; no reliable D call. The CDR3 runs 13 residues. The germline V and J ends were trimmed by 0 bases and 5 bases, with 5 bases remaining between them. CDR1 SGDLS and CDR2 YYNGEE come from the germline V gene. Here the CDR3 DNA reads TGTGCCAGCAGCGTAGGTGGGACCGGGGAGCTGTTTTTT. Translation: CASSVGGTGELFF.

In its sample, this clonotype was seen many times. The chain carries TRBV19 and TRBJ2-1; D is perhaps TRBD1 (5 bases). The CDR3 spans 15 residues. V was shortened by 6 bases and J by 4 bases, with 16 bases between the two germline ends. Germline values: CDR1 LNHDA, CDR2 SQIVND (reference sequence). The CDR3 region has the DNA TGTGCCAGTAGCCGACAGACATTTAGTTACAATGAGCAGTTCTTC. This sequence encodes CASSRQTFSYNEQFF.

Ten or more counts support this clonotype. The chain recombines TRBV6-6 with TRBJ1-5; TRBD1 might be the D (6 bases). CDR1 and CDR2 from the germline V gene are MNHNY and SVGAGI (reference sequence). This CDR3 contains 12 residues. V was clipped by 7 bases and J by 11 bases, with 15 bases between them. The CDR3 DNA follows: TGTGCCAGCACCCAAACACAGGGCGCCCAGCATTTT. Residues: CASTQTQGAQHF.

This clonotype was detected many times. The rearrangement uses TRBV5-1 and TRBJ1-2; the D gene is possibly TRBD1 (5 bases). The V and J ends lost 0 bases and 5 bases respectively, with 14 bases between them. CDR3 length: 15 residues. The V gene's germline CDR1 is SGHRS and CDR2 YFSETQ. The CDR3 spells CASSLDRGTGYGYTF. The CDR3 DNA follows: TGCGCCAGCAGCTTGGACCGCGGGACGGGTTATGGCTACACCTTC.

At least ten counts were recorded for this clonotype. The chain links TRBV20-1 to TRBJ2-1, with D unresolved. This CDR3 has 13 amino acids. Germline V gene sequence: CDR1 DFQATT, CDR2 SNEGSKA (reference sequence). Trimming removed 5 bases from V and 0 bases from J, with 8 bases in between. The CDR3 region is CSALTVSYNEQFF. The CDR3 nucleotides read TGCAGTGCTTTGACGGTCTCCTACAATGAGCAGTTCTTC.

This clonotype was detected ten times or more. The chain joins TRBV5-5 to TRBJ2-5, with 11 bases lining up with TRBD2. With 3 bases clipped from V and 2 bases from J, the junction kept 6 bases outside the gene matches. CDR1 and CDR2 from the germline V gene are SGHKS and YYEKEE (reference sequence). CDR3 length equals 16 residues. The CDR3, as DNA: TGTGCCAGCAGCTATTTAGCGGGAGGGGTTCAAGAGACCCAGTACTTC. This translates into CASSYLAGGVQETQYF.

This clonotype has ten or more counts. J is TRBJ2-7 and V is TRBV20-1, with TRBD2 identical over 12 bases. There are 14 residues in the CDR3. CDR1 is DFQATT and CDR2 is SNEGSKA in the germline V gene (reference sequence). Trimming cost V 5 bases and J 2 bases; bases outside gene matches: 4. The CDR3 spells CSASGLAGTYEQYF. In DNA form, the CDR3 reads TGCAGTGCTTCCGGACTAGCGGGGACCTACGAGCAGTACTTC.

This clonotype showed up many times. The rearrangement links TRBV7-9 to TRBJ2-5; 7 bases are a match to TRBD2. Germline assignment: CDR1 SEHNR and CDR2 FQNEAQ (reference sequence). The CDR3 length is 13 residues. J lost 10 bases, V lost 0 bases, and 5 bases had no gene match. CDR3 in amino acids: CASSLADPGGQYF. In nucleotides, the CDR3 is TGTGCCAGCAGCTTAGCTGACCCGGGGGGCCAGTACTTC.

Many counts were recorded for this clonotype. V usage is TRBV7-9 and J usage is TRBJ1-6; perhaps TRBD1 as D (5 bases). Trimming shortened V by 5 bases and J by 9 bases, and 17 bases separated the two germline ends. The CDR3 spans 15 residues. Germline V lookup: CDR1 SEHNR, CDR2 FQNEAQ (reference sequence). Here the CDR3 reads CASSPLTEEGSPLHF. The CDR3, as DNA: TGTGCCAGCAGCCCCTTGACAGAAGAGGGTTCACCCCTCCACTTT.

This clonotype was detected many times. The chain combines TRBV3-1 with TRBJ1-1; weak D call: TRBD1 (5 bases). V dropped 1 base and J dropped 7 bases, with 16 bases sitting between them. Germline-derived CDR1 and CDR2 are LGHDT and YNNKEL (reference sequence). The CDR3 extends over 15 amino acids. The CDR3 reads CASSQASGTHFEAFF. The CDR3 coding sequence is TGTGCCAGCAGCCAAGCGTCCGGGACGCACTTTGAAGCTTTCTTT.

This clonotype was counted many times. The chain couples TRBV4-1 to TRBJ1-5, with D unresolved. Germline V gene sequence: CDR1 MGHRA, CDR2 YSYEKL. The CDR3 covers 13 residues. V was clipped by 1 base and J by 6 bases, with 7 bases between them. CDR3 coding DNA: TGCGCCAGCAGCCAAGTGCGAGGTCAGCCCCAGCATTTT. Translating gives CASSQVRGQPQHF.

This clonotype was seen repeatedly, ten times or more. This may be a read error: a much more frequent sequence differs by one nucleotide. The V and J genes are TRBV5-6 and TRBJ2-7; perhaps D is TRBD1 or TRBD2 (5 bases each). In germline, CDR1 is SGHDT, CDR2 YYEEEE. This CDR3 is built from 12 residues. Trimming took off 2 bases at V and 5 bases at J, with 8 bases between the two ends. CDR3 in DNA: TGTGCCAGCAGCTTAGGGGACCACGAGCAGTACTTC. This translates into CASSLGDHEQYF.

This clonotype was seen ten or more times. The chain employs TRBV20-1 and TRBJ2-3; 7 bases line up with TRBD1. The CDR3 sequence is 14 residues long. Per germline, CDR1 DFQATT and CDR2 SNEGSKA (reference sequence). V was pared by 3 bases and J by 2 bases, with 5 bases of the junction left unmatched. The CDR3 loop is CSASLQGVTDTQYF. The CDR3 nucleotides are TGCAGTGCTAGCCTCCAGGGGGTCACAGATACGCAGTATTTT.

This clonotype was observed at least ten times. V is TRBV10-3 and J is TRBJ1-5; 10 bases agree with TRBD1. Trimming took 2 bases from V and 0 from J; bases not matched to a gene: 4. Germline CDR1 is ENHRY and CDR2 is SYGVKD. This CDR3 contains 17 residues. This chain's CDR3 is CAISEDRGPYSNQPQHF. Here the CDR3 DNA reads TGTGCCATCAGTGAGGACAGGGGGCCCTATAGCAATCAGCCCCAGCATTTT.